Listed below are T cell receptor beta chains from one sample, sequenced in a study of early stage breast cancer tumors. Clones were sequenced by immunoSEQ multiplex PCR, and TCRdb holds only the in-frame ones, with some missing. The data contain approximately 70,000 clones, around 80% of them singletons. Sequencing input: blood. These receptors came from a person in their 40s with breast cancer. Each CDR3 is given with its conserved first and last residue.

TRBV5-4 CASSSNTNYGYTF
TRBV30 CAWSHGDRVNQPQHF
TRBV10-2 CASSGRTANYEQYF
TRBV29-1 CSVRGQFEAFF
TRBV28 CASSPVNSNQPQHF
TRBV7-8 CASSLKVGPYEQYF
TRBV29-1 CSVLGQGRSYGYTF
TRBV9 CASSPNSGDTEAFF
TRBV6-1 CASSENVRGTDTQYF
TRBV19 CASSIGDGYGYTF
TRBV28 CASSLGGTKDYGYTF
TRBV2 CASIIHPEAFF
TRBV29-1 CSVAVLAGHYEQYF
TRBV19 CASSTYRVGYTF
TRBV5-6 CASSLGGRVQYF
TRBV6-1 CASSGGQGGNNQPQHF
TRBV19 CASSIANSNQPQHF
TRBV7-9 CASSLRGTSGDTQYF
TRBV9 CASSVAEGSRRTQYF
TRBV27 CASSPRQGVHEKLFF
TRBV7-9 CASSLVVNTEAFF
TRBV27 CASRPLDGRGEKLFF
TRBV9 CASSVATGYNEQFF
TRBV11-2 CASSPLRAGRYGYTF
TRBV27 CASSFGNTIYF
TRBV11-2 CASSPQGGGEKLFF
TRBV7-2 CASSSLAAGEGAYEQYF
TRBV2 CASRSSSGGNQPQHF
TRBV7-3 CASSPLDSTGELFF
TRBV10-3 CAISGGLGLEEVNYGYTF
TRBV28 CASNLNTMGQPQHF
TRBV6-1 CASSRITGAGELFF
TRBV2 CASSDRGPYGYTF
TRBV5-6 CASSSPGAGTDTQYF
TRBV28 CASSPRGGGGRLFF
TRBV5-6 CASSLTTSLTGELFF
TRBV7-3 CASSLMASESYEQYF
TRBV7-9 CASSSPGGSEAFF
TRBV2 CASSNIYEQYF
TRBV6-5 CASSEAETTF
TRBV4-1 CASSQFGSVNTEAFF
TRBV2 CASSGEWGANVLTF
TRBV29-1 CSVVTGGGGYTF
TRBV6-1 CASWRVDPAETQYF
TRBV2 CASRYREHAYNEQFF
TRBV4-1 CASSQDLGQSSYEQYF
TRBV5-5 CASSLVGALEQYF
TRBV30 CAWTSRTYGYTF
TRBV10-3 CAISEGNVEIGVVGEQYF
TRBV2 CASSGGSQETQYF
TRBV6-1 CASSALQGIEAFF
TRBV6-5 CASSSAGGGEYEQYF
TRBV6-4 CAKDRNTGELFF
TRBV6-1 CASSENGGLGYTF
TRBV12-5 CASGPPGLAGSYEQYF